This T cell receptor (beta chain) is drawn from a study of identical twins. Germline V gives CDR1 KGHDR, CDR2 SFDVKD. The CDR3 spans 15 residues. Trimming shortened V by 3 bases and J by 4 bases, and 12 bases separated the two germline ends. Each CDR3 protein is one row after TCRdb ran MiXCR on the 5' RACE reads. The sample has around 490,000 distinct CDR3 sequences, approximately 14% seen once. The sample also formed part of further work on yellow fever vaccine responses in identical twins.

The TCR comes from a woman between 18 and 29 years old in good health. Material for sequencing was CD4+ T cells sorted from blood. The chain uses TRBV24-1 and TRBJ2-1, with D possibly matching TRBD2 (5 bases). DNA of the CDR3: TGTGCCACCAGTGATCGGTCGGGATTATACAATGAGCAGTTCTTC. Its protein is CATSDRSGLYNEQFF.